This record looks at one T cell receptor beta chain sequence and its context. The sample comes from a study of blood T cell repertoires in COVID-19. On the study more broadly: Some COVID-19 samples were acute and others convalescent; all came from the United States, Italy and Spain. From T cells, B-cell-depleted T cells, or PBMCs came the material, which was cDNA or gDNA.

Some clones are missing from TCRdb's copy, which holds only in-frame ones; the method was immunoSEQ multiplex PCR. The top ten clones hold 11% of a sample with 130,000 to 150,000 clones, approximately 87% of them seen once. The sample was PBMCs or T cells enriched from blood (not recorded which). The TCR comes from a man aged 55 to 70 who had recovered from COVID-19.

The CDR3 sequence: CASSQGRGTGVGYTF. CDR3 DNA sequence: TGCGCCAGCAGCCAGGGACGAGGGACAGGGGTCGGCTACACCTTC. The chain employs TRBV4-1 and TRBJ1-2; 10 bases are shared with TRBD1. Unmatched junction bases numbered 9, after V lost 3 bases and J lost 8 bases. Germline V lookup: CDR1 MGHRA, CDR2 YSYEKL. The CDR3 consists of 15 residues.